This is a list of T cell receptor beta chains from one sample in a study of T cell responses to AZD1222 COVID-19 vaccine. Here immunoSEQ multiplex PCR was the method, and the copy in TCRdb shows in-frame clones only, minus some. The table shows roughly 180,000 clones, with roughly nine tenths occurring only once. Material: peripheral blood, obtained on day 0 of AZD1222 vaccination. Every receptor here comes from an adult in good health. CDR3s include the opening cysteine and the closing phenylalanine or tryptophan. Fields, in order: V gene, clone size, D gene, J gene, CDR3 DNA, CDR3 protein. D genes are given only for firm matches. A clone size is listed for some rows: how often the clone was seen (once, few, many), or a class if it is expanded.

v_call: TRBV11-2; clone_size: few; d_call: NA; j_call: TRBJ1-2; cdr3_nt: TGTGCCAGCAGCTTAGGGTCAGCTAACTATGGCTACACCTTC; cdr3_aa: CASSLGSANYGYTF
v_call: TRBV4-1; clone_size: NA; d_call: TRBD1; j_call: TRBJ1-1; cdr3_nt: TGCGCCAGCAGCCAAGACAGGGGGACCACTGAAGCTTTCTTT; cdr3_aa: CASSQDRGTTEAFF
v_call: TRBV5-4; clone_size: once; d_call: TRBD2; j_call: TRBJ2-5; cdr3_nt: TGTGCCAGCAGCTTAGAAACTAGCGGGGGGAGGGAGACCCAGTACTTC; cdr3_aa: CASSLETSGGRETQYF
v_call: TRBV3-1/TRBV3-2; clone_size: NA; d_call: NA; j_call: TRBJ1-2; cdr3_nt: TGTGCCAGCGCCAAGATAGGGGCAGAGAACTATGGCTACACCTTC; cdr3_aa: CASAKIGAENYGYTF
v_call: TRBV7-3; clone_size: NA; d_call: TRBD1; j_call: TRBJ1-6; cdr3_nt: TGTGCCAGCAGCTTAGGGACAGCCTCACCCCTCCACTTT; cdr3_aa: CASSLGTASPLHF
v_call: TRBV6-2/TRBV6-3; clone_size: once; d_call: TRBD1; j_call: TRBJ1-1; cdr3_nt: TGTGCCAGCAGTTACTCGGGACAGCAAGGCACTGAAGCTTTCTTT; cdr3_aa: CASSYSGQQGTEAFF
v_call: TRBV19; clone_size: NA; d_call: NA; j_call: TRBJ2-7; cdr3_nt: TGTGCCAGTAGTGACGGACCGTCAAGAGGTGAGCAGTACTTC; cdr3_aa: CASSDGPSRGEQYF
v_call: TRBV25-1; clone_size: NA; d_call: NA; j_call: TRBJ2-3; cdr3_nt: TGTGCCAGCAGTGAGTCACTAGTCTCCACGGATACGCAGTATTTT; cdr3_aa: CASSESLVSTDTQYF
v_call: TRBV2; clone_size: NA; d_call: NA; j_call: TRBJ1-6; cdr3_nt: TGTGCCAGCACCCGGGACAATAATTCACCCCTCCACTTT; cdr3_aa: CASTRDNNSPLHF
v_call: TRBV19; clone_size: NA; d_call: NA; j_call: TRBJ1-4; cdr3_nt: TGTGCCAGTAGTATAGCTGGTACGGGCGAAAAACTGTTTTTT; cdr3_aa: CASSIAGTGEKLFF
v_call: TRBV6-4; clone_size: NA; d_call: TRBD1; j_call: TRBJ1-5; cdr3_nt: TGTGCCAGCGCGACAGGGTCCAATCAGCCCCAGCATTTT; cdr3_aa: CASATGSNQPQHF
v_call: TRBV6-2/TRBV6-3; clone_size: NA; d_call: NA; j_call: TRBJ1-2; cdr3_nt: TGTGCCAGCAGTTACTCGCAGCTGCCCGGCTACACCTTC; cdr3_aa: CASSYSQLPGYTF
v_call: TRBV16; clone_size: NA; d_call: NA; j_call: TRBJ1-4; cdr3_nt: TGTGCCAGCAGCCAATCCAGAACAACTAATGAAAAACTGTTTTTT; cdr3_aa: CASSQSRTTNEKLFF
v_call: TRBV11-1; clone_size: NA; d_call: TRBD2; j_call: TRBJ2-1; cdr3_nt: TGTGCCAGCAGTCTACTAGCGGGGGAGTACAATGAGCAGTTCTTC; cdr3_aa: CASSLLAGEYNEQFF
v_call: TRBV11-3; clone_size: NA; d_call: TRBD1; j_call: TRBJ2-1; cdr3_nt: TGTGCCAGCAGCTTAGATCAGGGGGCAGGGGAGCAGTTCTTC; cdr3_aa: CASSLDQGAGEQFF
v_call: TRBV9; clone_size: once; d_call: NA; j_call: TRBJ1-6; cdr3_nt: TGTGCCAGCAGCGTCCGGCGGGGGGCCTCACCCCTCCACTTT; cdr3_aa: CASSVRRGASPLHF
v_call: TRBV9; clone_size: NA; d_call: NA; j_call: TRBJ1-2; cdr3_nt: TGTGCCAGCAGCGGACTGGGCTGGGGGGGCTACACCTTC; cdr3_aa: CASSGLGWGGYTF
v_call: TRBV7-9; clone_size: NA; d_call: NA; j_call: TRBJ1-4; cdr3_nt: TGTGCCAGCAGCAAATCCCCTTTTGGGGGGCGAGGTGAAAAACTGTTTTTT; cdr3_aa: CASSKSPFGGRGEKLFF